Shown below are 23 T cell receptor beta chains from a single sample sequenced in a study of blood T cell repertoires in COVID-19. Here immunoSEQ multiplex PCR was the method, and the copy in TCRdb shows in-frame clones only, minus some. Of a few hundred thousand clones listed, about 90% are singletons. The sequenced material came from peripheral blood. The receptors stem from a woman in her forties or fifties with acute or convalescent COVID-19.

This rearrangement joins TRBV10-3 to TRBJ1-1; 10 bases agree with TRBD1. V shed 7 bases, J shed 6 bases, and the junction held 8 bases outside the gene matches. Germline V gives CDR1 ENHRY, CDR2 SYGVKD. The length of the CDR3 is 14 residues. Here the CDR3 reads CAIKTGGRAAEAFF. Here the CDR3 DNA reads TGTGCCATCAAGACAGGGGGCAGGGCGGCTGAAGCTTTCTTT.

The chain recombines TRBV27 with TRBJ1-1; D is ambiguous. V shed 5 bases and J shed 1 base, with 11 bases lying between them. The CDR3 totals 14 residues. Germline CDR1 and CDR2: MNHEY and SMNVEV (reference sequence). In DNA, the CDR3 is TGTGCCAGCAGTCCGCGCCGAGGGAACACTGAAGCTTTCTTT. Translated, it gives CASSPRRGNTEAFF.

This chain links TRBV6-1 with TRBJ1-5; 7 bases map to TRBD1. CDR3 length: 15 residues. Losses at the gene ends were 2 bases for V and 7 bases for J; bases not matched to a gene: 8. CDR1 is MNHNS, CDR2 SASEGT, per germline. CDR3: CASSEYEGALQPQHF. In nucleotides, the CDR3 is TGTGCCAGCAGTGAATATGAGGGGGCATTACAGCCCCAGCATTTT.

The gene calls are TRBV19 and TRBJ2-7, with 10 bases that match TRBD1. The CDR3 sequence is 17 residues long. V lost 0 bases to trimming and J lost 6 bases; unmatched junction nucleotides: 11. Looked up from germline, CDR1 is LNHDA and CDR2 is SQIVND (reference sequence). The CDR3 coding sequence is TGTGCCAGTAGTATAGATTCGGCGGGGACAGGGGCGACCGAGCAGTACTTC. Translated, it gives CASSIDSAGTGATEQYF.

The chain uses TRBV13 and TRBJ2-2; TRBD2 might be the D (5 bases). The V and J ends lost 2 bases and 4 bases respectively, with 8 bases between them. CDR1 and CDR2 from the germline V gene are PRHDT and FYEKMQ (reference sequence). CDR3 length: 14 amino acids. The CDR3 here is CASSLQEGTGELFF. CDR3 DNA: TGTGCCAGCAGCTTACAAGAGGGCACCGGGGAGCTGTTTTTT.

This clone was observed a single time. V is TRBV11-3 and J is TRBJ2-2; 10 bases are shared with TRBD1. Germline V CDR1 and CDR2: SGHNT, YENEEA. This CDR3 region has 16 residues. The trim removed 5 bases at V and 6 bases at J, leaving 9 bases unmatched. The DNA for the CDR3 is TGTGCCAGCAGCGCCGGACAGGGGGATATCCCCGGGGAGCTGTTTTTT. Translating it yields CASSAGQGDIPGELFF.

This clone was seen a handful of times. The CDR3 sequence is CASSLSGNMNTEAFF. In DNA form, the CDR3 reads TGCGCCAGCAGCTTGTCAGGTAACATGAACACTGAAGCTTTCTTT. This chain joins TRBV5-1 and TRBJ1-1, with D unclear. The ends were cut back, 1 base at V and 0 bases at J, with 10 bases in the middle. The CDR3 is 15 residues long. The germline V gene has CDR1 SGHRS and CDR2 YFSETQ.

The chain is built from TRBV7-2 and TRBJ2-7, with TRBD2 as a possible D gene (5 bases). The V end lost 1 base, the J end lost 2 bases, and 12 bases lay between the germline ends. Germline assignment: CDR1 SGHTA and CDR2 FQGNSA. There are 15 residues in the CDR3. CDR3 loop: CASSLGASQAYEQYF. CDR3 bases: TGTGCCAGCAGCTTAGGGGCTAGCCAAGCCTACGAGCAGTACTTC.

V gene TRBV19 combines with J gene TRBJ2-3; TRBD1 is a possible D gene (5 bases). Germline CDR1 LNHDA, CDR2 SQIVND (reference sequence). The V and J ends lost 3 bases and 2 bases respectively, with 9 bases between them. CDR3 length: 14 residues. CDR3 nucleotides: TGTGCCAGTAGTATGCGACAGAACACAGATACGCAGTATTTT. Amino acid sequence: CASSMRQNTDTQYF.

In this sample, this clone turned up a few times. The chain couples TRBV5-1 to TRBJ2-1; 10 bases match TRBD2. CDR1 and CDR2 from the germline V gene are SGHRS and YFSETQ. V lost 4 bases, J lost 6 bases, and 7 bases stayed unmatched. This CDR3 region has 15 residues. The CDR3 sequence is CASSPSSGGANEQFF. The CDR3 DNA sequence: TGCGCCAGCAGCCCGTCGAGCGGGGGGGCCAATGAGCAGTTCTTC.

CDR3 sequence reads: CASSGTTGAYNEQFF. The CDR3 nucleotides are TGCGCCAGCAGCGGAACAACCGGGGCCTACAATGAGCAGTTCTTC. The rearrangement links TRBV5-1 to TRBJ2-1; D is possibly TRBD2 (5 bases). V was cut by 4 bases and J by 2 bases, with 13 bases left in between. This CDR3 has 15 amino acids. CDR1 is SGHRS and CDR2 is YFSETQ in the germline V gene.

The V gene is TRBV10-3, the J gene TRBJ2-2; 8 bases line up with TRBD2. With 3 bases clipped from V and 2 bases from J, the junction kept 5 bases outside the gene matches. Germline-derived CDR1 and CDR2 are ENHRY and SYGVKD. CDR3 length: 16 amino acids. CDR3 protein: CAISDGGGINTGELFF. For the CDR3, the DNA is TGTGCCATCAGTGACGGCGGGGGGATTAACACCGGGGAGCTGTTTTTT.

The genes are TRBV15 and TRBJ1-2; TRBD1 is a possible D gene (6 bases). This CDR3 contains 16 residues. The V end lost 0 bases, the J end lost 1 base, and 12 bases lay between the germline ends. Germline CDR1 is LNHNV and CDR2 is YYDKDF (reference sequence). CDR3 nucleotide sequence: TGTGCCACCAGCAGAGAATCAGGGGCCTTTAACTATGGCTACACCTTC. Its protein product is CATSRESGAFNYGYTF.

V and J are TRBV11-3 and TRBJ1-1; D might be TRBD1 (6 bases). Germline CDR1 reads SGHNT; CDR2 reads YENEEA. This CDR3 has 18 amino acids. Trimming left V 1 base short and J 7 bases short, with 25 bases between. CDR3 loop: CASSLAPLGRGAGNEAFF. The CDR3 DNA reads TGTGCCAGCAGCTTAGCCCCCCTAGGGCGGGGGGCGGGCAATGAAGCTTTCTTT.

This clone has more than one count but fewer than ten. V usage is TRBV27 and J usage is TRBJ2-2; D gene ambiguous. Trimming took 7 bases from V and 1 from J, leaving 7 bases between them. Germline values: CDR1 MNHEY, CDR2 SMNVEV (reference sequence). The CDR3 covers 13 residues. The CDR3 sequence: CASMQLNTGELFF. In DNA, the CDR3 is TGTGCCAGCATGCAACTGAACACCGGGGAGCTGTTTTTT.

This chain connects TRBV11-3 to TRBJ2-7; TRBD1 is a possible D gene (5 bases). V shed 0 bases and J shed 3 bases, with 6 bases lying between them. The CDR3 consists of 13 residues. The V gene's germline CDR1 is SGHNT and CDR2 YENEEA. Here the CDR3 reads CASSLDRDYEQYF. The CDR3 DNA follows: TGTGCCAGCAGCTTAGACAGGGACTACGAGCAGTACTTC.

The chain combines TRBV7-7 with TRBJ2-1; 9 nucleotides align to TRBD2. The CDR3 runs 16 residues. In germline, CDR1 is SSHAT, CDR2 FNYEAQ (reference sequence). V lost 5 bases, J lost 5 bases, and 10 bases stayed unmatched. CDR3 sequence: CASSLYSGGDNNEQFF. CDR3 DNA: TGTGCCAGCAGCCTTTATAGCGGGGGAGACAACAATGAGCAGTTCTTC.

V is TRBV30 and J is TRBJ1-5; D unresolved. V was pared by 4 bases and J by 5 bases, with 15 bases between. The V gene's germline CDR1 is GTSNPN and CDR2 SVGIG (reference sequence). The CDR3 extends over 14 amino acids. The CDR3 reads CAWNNGVGDQPQHF. The CDR3 nucleotides read TGTGCCTGGAATAACGGGGTAGGCGATCAGCCCCAGCATTTT.

The count of this clone is one. The chain links TRBV18 to TRBJ1-2; a possible D gene is TRBD1 (6 bases). The CDR3 consists of 16 residues. V lost 3 bases and J lost 2, with 16 bases in between. Germline V gene data show CDR1 as KGHSH and CDR2 as LQKENI. In DNA form, the CDR3 reads TGTGCCAGCTCACCGGTCCCCGGGACAACAAACTATGGCTACACCTTC. Protein product: CASSPVPGTTNYGYTF. The full variable domain, rest sourced from reference TRBV18 and TRBJ1-2, is NAGVMQNPRHLVRRRGQEARLRCSPMKGHSHVYWYRQLPEEGLKFMVYLQKENIIDESGMPKERFSAEFPKEGPSILRIQQVVRGDSAAYFCASSPVPGTTNYGYTFGSGTRLTVV.

CDR3 protein: CASSADRGFQETQYF. The CDR3 bases are TGTGCCAGCAGCGCCGATAGGGGCTTCCAAGAGACCCAGTACTTC. This chain uses TRBV7-7 with TRBJ2-5; D perhaps matches TRBD1 (5 bases). The CDR3 contains 15 residues. Trimming removed 5 bases from V and 1 base from J, with 14 bases in between. Germline CDR1 SSHAT, CDR2 FNYEAQ (reference sequence). Supplemented by reference TRBV7-7 and TRBJ2-5, the full variable domain reads GAGVSQSPRYKVTKRGQDVTLRCDPISSHATLYWYQQALGQGPEFLTYFNYEAQPDKSGLPSDRFSAERPEGSISTLTIQRTEQRDSAMYRCASSADRGFQETQYFGPGTRLLVL.

The J gene is TRBJ2-2, the V gene TRBV6-2 or TRBV6-3; D is perhaps TRBD2 (6 bases). V gave up 6 bases and J gave up 1 base, with 9 bases separating them. Per the germline V gene, CDR1 is MNHEY and CDR2 is SVGEGT. This CDR3 region has 14 residues. CDR3 amino acids: CASSVGGNTGELFF. The CDR3 nucleotides are TGTGCCAGCAGCGTCGGGGGGAACACCGGGGAGCTGTTTTTT.

The rearrangement uses TRBV6-5 and TRBJ2-5; 9 nucleotides align to TRBD1. The trim removed 8 bases at V and 3 bases at J, leaving 7 bases unmatched. CDR1 MNHEY and CDR2 SVGAGI come from the germline V gene. The CDR3 sequence is 14 residues long. CDR3 coding DNA: TGTGCCAGCCGTATGACAGGGGGAAAAGAGACCCAGTACTTC. Translation: CASRMTGGKETQYF.

The rearrangement links TRBV6-4 to TRBJ1-1; D perhaps matches TRBD1 (5 bases). V dropped 0 bases and J dropped 1 base, with 12 bases sitting between them. This CDR3 region has 16 residues. Germline values: CDR1 MRHNA, CDR2 SNTAGT. CDR3 sequence (DNA): TGTGCCAGCAGTGACTCACTGCAGGGAAGGAACACTGAAGCTTTCTTT. Its translation: CASSDSLQGRNTEAFF.